These 20 T cell receptor beta chains were all obtained from the same sample, sequenced in a study of T cell changes during pregnancy in multiple sclerosis. Assay used: immunoSEQ multiplex PCR; TCRdb lists only in-frame clones, some missing. The data contain some 87,000 clones, roughly 96% of them singletons. Material: peripheral blood, obtained in the second trimester of pregnancy. These receptors originate from a female donor with multiple sclerosis, enrolled in a pregnancy study.

The chain carries TRBV9 and TRBJ1-1; 8 bases are a match to TRBD1. The J segment lost 7 bases and the V segment lost 4 bases, leaving 9 bases of the junction unmatched. The CDR3 has 14 amino acids. Germline CDR1 is SGDLS and CDR2 is YYNGEE. The chain's CDR3 is CASSPRDRPYEAFF. In DNA form, the CDR3 reads TGTGCCAGCAGCCCGCGGGACAGGCCTTATGAAGCTTTCTTT.

This chain connects TRBV5-1 to TRBJ2-7; no definite D call. This CDR3 contains 13 residues. Trimming left V 0 bases short and J 4 bases short, with 8 bases between. CDR1 SGHRS and CDR2 YFSETQ come from the germline V gene. CDR3 coding DNA: TGCGCCAGCAGCTTGGACGGCAGGTACGAGCAGTACTTC. This codes for CASSLDGRYEQYF.

The V and J genes are TRBV6-5 and TRBJ2-7; no clear D. The CDR3 spans 14 residues. The V and J ends lost 6 bases and 0 bases respectively, with 12 bases between them. CDR1 is MNHEY, CDR2 SVGAGI, per germline. Here the CDR3 DNA reads TGTGCCAGCAGAGCAACAAGGAGCTCCTACGAGCAGTACTTC. Its protein is CASRATRSSYEQYF.

The CDR3 DNA reads as TGTGCCAGCAGCCCAGGGCCCTCTAATGAGCAGTTCTTC. Its translation: CASSPGPSNEQFF. This chain uses TRBV5-6 with TRBJ2-1, with D maybe TRBD1 (5 bases). The germline gives CDR1 SGHDT, CDR2 YYEEEE. V lost 4 bases to trimming and J lost 7 bases, with 12 bases between them. The CDR3 has 13 amino acids.

The chain employs TRBV5-6 and TRBJ2-1; perhaps TRBD1 as D (6 bases). Germline V gene data show CDR1 as SGHDT and CDR2 as YYEEEE. This CDR3 is 14 amino acids long. With 5 bases removed from V and 4 bases from J, the gap between germline ends came to 13 bases. This CDR3 reads CASRTGTPYNEQFF. The CDR3 nucleotides read TGTGCCAGCAGAACCGGGACACCTTACAATGAGCAGTTCTTC.

This chain joins TRBV7-6 and TRBJ2-1, with 13 bases that match TRBD2. With V trimmed by 5 bases and J by 8 bases, 6 bases remained unmatched. The CDR3 length is 15 residues. Germline V gene sequence: CDR1 SGHVS, CDR2 FNYEAQ. The CDR3 region has the DNA TGTGCCAGCAGCCCCCGGACTAGCGGGAGAGATGAGCAGTTCTTC. This sequence encodes CASSPRTSGRDEQFF. The complete variable domain, with remaining parts taken from reference TRBV7-6 and TRBJ2-1, reads GAGVSQSPRYKVTKRGQDVALRCDPISGHVSLYWYRQALGQGPEFLTYFNYEAQQDKSGLPNDRFSAERPEGSISTLTIQRTEQRDSAMYRCASSPRTSGRDEQFFGPGTRLTVL.

J is TRBJ2-7 and V is TRBV4-1, with D possibly being TRBD2 (6 bases). The CDR3 totals 15 residues. Germline CDR1 reads MGHRA; CDR2 reads YSYEKL. V was shortened by 0 bases and J by 4 bases, with 13 bases between the two germline ends. The chain's CDR3 is CASSQEREQVYEQYF. CDR3 in DNA: TGCGCCAGCAGCCAAGAGCGGGAACAGGTATACGAGCAGTACTTC.

This rearrangement joins TRBV25-1 to TRBJ2-5, with TRBD2 identical over 13 bases. V lost 3 bases and J lost 0; bases outside the gene matches: 7. The CDR3 contains 18 residues. Germline V lookup: CDR1 MGHDK, CDR2 SYGVNS. As DNA, the CDR3 is TGTGCCAGCAGTGACCCTACCGGGACTAGCGGGAACCAAGAGACCCAGTACTTC. Translating it yields CASSDPTGTSGNQETQYF.

The chain employs TRBV5-1 and TRBJ2-3; 7 bases match TRBD2. V dropped 5 bases and J dropped 0; count of bases not matched to a gene: 9. The V gene's germline CDR1 is SGHRS and CDR2 YFSETQ. This CDR3 contains 16 residues. The CDR3 here is CASRGLLADSTDTQYF. In DNA, the CDR3 is TGCGCCAGCAGAGGGTTGCTAGCGGATAGCACAGATACGCAGTATTTT.

J is TRBJ2-7 and V is TRBV28, with 7 nucleotides matching TRBD1. V gave up 3 bases and J gave up 3 bases; unmatched junction bases: 11. The CDR3 is made up of 16 amino acids. Germline lookup yields CDR1 MDHEN and CDR2 SYDVKM. Here the CDR3 DNA reads TGTGCCAGCAGTTTTCCCCTTTCCGGGACAGACTACGAGCAGTACTTC. It specifies CASSFPLSGTDYEQYF.

This chain connects TRBV5-4 to TRBJ2-3, with D maybe TRBD1 (5 bases). The CDR3 consists of 14 residues. Germline V gives CDR1 SGHNT, CDR2 YYREEE (reference sequence). V was trimmed by 0 bases and J by 1 base, leaving 6 bases between them. In DNA, the CDR3 is TGTGCCAGCAGCTTGGAAGGGGGCACAGATACGCAGTATTTT. Translating gives CASSLEGGTDTQYF.

The gene calls are TRBV5-5 and TRBJ1-4; TRBD1 matches at 7 bases. CDR3 size: 17 residues. The germline V gene encodes CDR1 SGHKS and CDR2 YYEKEE (reference sequence). The junction had 13 bases not matched to a gene; V was cut back by 4 bases and J by 4 bases. CDR3 amino acids: CASSTRPLGQFNEKLFF. The CDR3 DNA is TGTGCCAGCAGCACCCGCCCCCTGGGACAGTTTAATGAAAAACTGTTTTTT.

The chain combines TRBV28 with TRBJ2-2; a weak D match, TRBD2 (5 bases). CDR1 and CDR2 from the germline V gene are MDHEN and SYDVKM. This CDR3 has 13 residues. The V end was cut by 7 bases, the J end by 6 bases, with 12 bases between. The CDR3 DNA follows: TGTGCCAGCAAGGAAGAGCGGCCCGGGGAGCTGTTTTTT. Protein sequence: CASKEERPGELFF.

A single count supports this clone. The chain carries TRBV19 and TRBJ1-1; a possible D gene is TRBD1 (5 bases). The CDR3 runs 12 residues. Germline V gene sequence: CDR1 LNHDA, CDR2 SQIVND (reference sequence). The germline V and J ends were trimmed by 8 bases and 5 bases, with 12 bases remaining between them. As DNA, the CDR3 is TGTGCCAGTGTGGCAGGGCCAACTGAAGCTTTCTTT. This codes for CASVAGPTEAFF.

About this clone: The DNA is omitted, as the CDR3 cannot be located on it reliably, and the CDR3 follows TCRdb's listing. This sequence joins TRBV9 and TRBJ2-7; TRBD2 reflects the table's D call only, with no check against the DNA. Looked up from germline, CDR1 is SGDLS and CDR2 is YYNGEE. The CDR3 sequence runs 13 residues, both termini included. This chain's CDR3 is CASSVARGSIRYF.

The chain employs TRBV4-3 and TRBJ2-1; 14 bases line up with TRBD2. The germline V gene has CDR1 LGHNA and CDR2 YSLEER. The CDR3 consists of 15 residues. After removal of 6 bases from V and 8 bases from J, the junction contained 6 bases not matched to a gene. The CDR3 bases are TGCGCCAGCAGTGAGGGACTAGCGGGAGTGTATGAGCAGTTCTTC. Its translation is CASSEGLAGVYEQFF.

This chain connects TRBV28 to TRBJ1-5, with D maybe TRBD1 (6 bases). The CDR3 covers 17 residues. Germline values: CDR1 MDHEN, CDR2 SYDVKM. V was pared by 3 bases and J by 0 bases, with 15 bases between. The CDR3 protein is CASSFGYRVLSNQPQHF. The CDR3 bases are TGTGCCAGCAGTTTCGGGTACAGGGTCCTTAGCAATCAGCCCCAGCATTTT.

This clone was seen a single time. The chain employs TRBV7-2 and TRBJ2-7; D is undetermined. The CDR3 contains 14 residues. Germline V gene sequence: CDR1 SGHTA, CDR2 FQGNSA. The V and J ends lost 5 bases and 3 bases respectively, with 14 bases between them. The CDR3 loop is CASSPPRIVYEQYF. For the CDR3, the DNA is TGTGCCAGCAGCCCCCCGAGGATAGTCTACGAGCAGTACTTC.

The J gene is TRBJ1-5, the V gene TRBV19; 8 nucleotides align to TRBD1. This CDR3 contains 16 residues. Germline V CDR1 and CDR2: LNHDA, SQIVND (reference sequence). V lost 2 bases and J lost 4; bases outside the gene matches: 7. CDR3 nucleotide sequence: TGTGCCAGTAGTATACAGACGGACAGGGTAAATCAGCCCCAGCATTTT. Its protein product is CASSIQTDRVNQPQHF.

This chain links TRBV21-1 with TRBJ2-2; TRBD1 reflects the table's D call only, with no check against the DNA. TRBV21-1 is classified as a pseudogene. CDR3 size: 18 residues. The CDR3 reads CASSSHPPDRGNTGELFF. The CDR3 region has the DNA TGTGCCAGCAGCTCACACCCCCCGGACAGGGGGAACACCGGGGAGCTGTTTTTT.